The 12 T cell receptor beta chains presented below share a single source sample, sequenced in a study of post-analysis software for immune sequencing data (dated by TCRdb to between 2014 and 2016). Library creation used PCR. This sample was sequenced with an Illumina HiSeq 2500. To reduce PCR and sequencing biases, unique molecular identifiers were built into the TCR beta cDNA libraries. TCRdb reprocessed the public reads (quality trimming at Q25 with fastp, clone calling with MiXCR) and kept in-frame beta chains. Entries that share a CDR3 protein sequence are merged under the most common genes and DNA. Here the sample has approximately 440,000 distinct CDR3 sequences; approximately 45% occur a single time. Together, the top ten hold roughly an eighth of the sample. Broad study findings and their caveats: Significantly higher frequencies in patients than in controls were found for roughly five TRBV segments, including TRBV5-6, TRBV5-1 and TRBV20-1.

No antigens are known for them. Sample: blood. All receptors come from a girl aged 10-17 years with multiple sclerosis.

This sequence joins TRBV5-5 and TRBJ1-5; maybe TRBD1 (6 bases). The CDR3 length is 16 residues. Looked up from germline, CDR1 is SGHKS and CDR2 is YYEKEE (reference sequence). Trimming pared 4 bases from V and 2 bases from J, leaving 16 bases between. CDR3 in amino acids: CASSPRTVLRNQPQHF. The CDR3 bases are TGTGCCAGCAGCCCTCGGACAGTCCTCCGCAATCAGCCCCAGCATTTT.

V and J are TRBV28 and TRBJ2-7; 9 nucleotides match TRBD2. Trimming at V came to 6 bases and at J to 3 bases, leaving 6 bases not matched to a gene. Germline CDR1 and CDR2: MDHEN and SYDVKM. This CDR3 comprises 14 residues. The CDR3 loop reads CASSPPTSGYEQYF. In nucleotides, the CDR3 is TGTGCCAGCAGCCCCCCGACTAGCGGCTACGAGCAGTACTTC.

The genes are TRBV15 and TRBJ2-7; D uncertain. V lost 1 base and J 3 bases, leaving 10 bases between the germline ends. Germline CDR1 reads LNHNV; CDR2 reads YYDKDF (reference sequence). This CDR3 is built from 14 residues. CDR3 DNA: TGTGCCACCAGCAGAGGTTCCACGAGCTACGAGCAGTACTTC. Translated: CATSRGSTSYEQYF.

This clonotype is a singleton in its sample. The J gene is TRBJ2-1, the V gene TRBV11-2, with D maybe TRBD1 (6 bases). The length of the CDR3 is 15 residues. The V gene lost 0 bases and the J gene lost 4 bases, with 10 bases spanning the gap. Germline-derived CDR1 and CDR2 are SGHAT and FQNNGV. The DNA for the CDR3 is TGTGCCAGCAGCTTAGATCTGAGGGGGTACAATGAGCAGTTCTTC. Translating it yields CASSLDLRGYNEQFF.

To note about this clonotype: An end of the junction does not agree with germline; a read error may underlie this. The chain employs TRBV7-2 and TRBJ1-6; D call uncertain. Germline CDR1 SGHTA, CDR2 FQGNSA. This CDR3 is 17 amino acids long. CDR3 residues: CASSLDGFGRHNSPLHF. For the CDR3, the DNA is TGTGCCAGCAGCTTAGACGGGTTCGGGAGGCATAATTCCCCCCTCCACTTT.

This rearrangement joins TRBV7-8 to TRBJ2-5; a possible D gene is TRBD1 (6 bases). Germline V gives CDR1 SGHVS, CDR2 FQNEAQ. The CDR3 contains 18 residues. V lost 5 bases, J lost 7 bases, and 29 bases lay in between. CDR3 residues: CASSNNPRLGDTRSTQYF. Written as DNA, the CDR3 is TGTGCCAGCAGCAACAATCCGCGGCTGGGGGACACCCGATCGACCCAGTACTTC.

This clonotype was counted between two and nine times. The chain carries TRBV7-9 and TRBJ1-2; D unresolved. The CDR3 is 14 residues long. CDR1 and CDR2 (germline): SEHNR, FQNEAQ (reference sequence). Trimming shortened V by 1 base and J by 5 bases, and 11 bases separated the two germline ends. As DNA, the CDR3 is TGTGCCAGCAGCTTAGTGAGTTACGGTTATGGCTACACCTTC. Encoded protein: CASSLVSYGYGYTF.

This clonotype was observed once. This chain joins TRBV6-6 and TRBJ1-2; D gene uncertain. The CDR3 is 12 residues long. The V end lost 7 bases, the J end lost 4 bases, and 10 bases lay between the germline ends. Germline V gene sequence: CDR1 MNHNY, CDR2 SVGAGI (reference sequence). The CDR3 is CASTRTAYGYTF. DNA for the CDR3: TGTGCCAGCACACGGACCGCCTATGGCTACACCTTC.

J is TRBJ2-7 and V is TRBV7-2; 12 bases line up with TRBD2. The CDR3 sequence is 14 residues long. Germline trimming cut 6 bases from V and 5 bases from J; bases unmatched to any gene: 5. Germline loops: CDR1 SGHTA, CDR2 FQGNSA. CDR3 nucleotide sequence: TGTGCCAGCAGGGTGACTAGCGGGAGAAACGAGCAGTACTTC. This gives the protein CASRVTSGRNEQYF.

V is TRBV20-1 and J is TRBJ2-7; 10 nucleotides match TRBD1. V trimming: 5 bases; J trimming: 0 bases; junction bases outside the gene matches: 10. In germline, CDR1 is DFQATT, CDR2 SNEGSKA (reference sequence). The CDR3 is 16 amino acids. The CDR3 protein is CSAASDRGLYSYEQYF. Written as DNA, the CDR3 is TGCAGTGCTGCTTCAGACAGGGGGCTTTACTCCTACGAGCAGTACTTC.

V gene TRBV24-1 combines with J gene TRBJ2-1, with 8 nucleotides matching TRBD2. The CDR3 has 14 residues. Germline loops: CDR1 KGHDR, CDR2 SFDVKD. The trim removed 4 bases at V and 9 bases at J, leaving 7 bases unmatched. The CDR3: CATSDPGGAFEQFF. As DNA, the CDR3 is TGTGCCACCAGTGACCCCGGGGGGGCTTTTGAGCAGTTCTTC.

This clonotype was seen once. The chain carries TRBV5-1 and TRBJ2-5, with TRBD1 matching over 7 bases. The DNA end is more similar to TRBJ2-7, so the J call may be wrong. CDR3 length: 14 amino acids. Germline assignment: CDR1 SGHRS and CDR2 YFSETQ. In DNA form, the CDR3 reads TGCGCCAGCAGCAGAGAGGGACAGACCCACGAGCAGTACTTC. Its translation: CASSREGQTHEQYF.